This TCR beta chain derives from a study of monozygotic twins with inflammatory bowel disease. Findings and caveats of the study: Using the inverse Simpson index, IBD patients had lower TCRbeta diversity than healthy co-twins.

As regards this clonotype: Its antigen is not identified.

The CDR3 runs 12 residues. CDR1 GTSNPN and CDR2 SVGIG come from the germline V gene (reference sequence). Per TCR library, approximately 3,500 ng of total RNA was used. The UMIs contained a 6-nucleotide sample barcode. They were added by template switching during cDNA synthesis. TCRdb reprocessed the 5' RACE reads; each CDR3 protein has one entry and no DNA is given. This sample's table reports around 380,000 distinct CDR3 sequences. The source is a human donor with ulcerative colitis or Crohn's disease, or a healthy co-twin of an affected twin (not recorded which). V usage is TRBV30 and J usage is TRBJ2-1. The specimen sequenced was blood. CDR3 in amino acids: CAWSVRRNEQFF. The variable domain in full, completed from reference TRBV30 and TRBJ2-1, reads SQTIHQWPATLVQPVGSPLSLECTVEGTSNPNLYWYRQAAGRGLQLLFYSVGIGQISSEVPQNLSASRPQDRQFILSSKKLLLSDSGFYLCAWSVRRNEQFFGPGTRLTVL.